This TCR beta chain was identified in a study of cytomegalovirus exposure and HLA in healthy donors. To note about this clone: What it recognizes is unknown.

Amplification used 60 Vbeta primers and 13 Jbeta primers. The data were produced by immunoSEQ multiplex PCR, yet TCRdb's version contains in-frame clones alone and is incomplete. The table lists 170,000 or so clones, about four fifths of them singletons. Study outcomes and limitations: V- and J-gene trimming of TCR beta was linked (in a later analysis) to a missense DCLRE1C variant.

When sampled, the donors appeared nominally healthy, though they likely had unrecorded immune exposures. What was sequenced was PBMCs. The sequence was obtained from a man aged 25 to 40 in good health and CMV-seropositive.

The CDR3 loop reads CASSKRQGRDYGYTF. The CDR3 nucleotides are TGCGCCAGCAGCAAACGACAGGGGAGGGACTATGGCTACACCTTC. V usage is TRBV5-1 and J usage is TRBJ1-2, with TRBD1 identical over 8 bases. CDR1 and CDR2 (germline): SGHRS, YFSETQ. The CDR3 spans 15 residues. V trimming: 4 bases; J trimming: 3 bases; junction bases outside the gene matches: 8. Combining the CDR3 with reference TRBV5-1 and TRBJ1-2 gives the whole variable domain KAGVTQTPRYLIKTRGQQVTLSCSPISGHRSVSWYQQTPGQGLQFLFEYFSETQRNKGNFPGRFSGRQFSNSRSEMNVSTLELGDSALYLCASSKRQGRDYGYTFGSGTRLTVV.